The 13 T cell receptor beta chains given below trace back to one sample, sequenced in a study of CD8+ T cells in alopecia areata. For 4 to 6 of the biomarker-study patients, the CD4+ cells were further sorted so as to obtain CD25+CD127- cells. TCR sequencing used cDNA made by reverse transcription of extracted RNA. The table came from immunoSEQ multiplex PCR; TCRdb's copy has only in-frame clones and leaves some out. The profile covers about 19,000 clones, with 60% to 65% appearing a single time and 4.5% to 5.5% taken by the ten largest. What was sequenced was CD4+ Tregs sorted from blood. The receptors were sampled from a human donor with alopecia areata.

The chain carries TRBV28 and TRBJ2-2, with 7 bases that match TRBD1. The length of the CDR3 is 19 residues. From germline, CDR1 is MDHEN and CDR2 SYDVKM. V shed 6 bases, J shed 1 base, and the junction held 17 bases outside the gene matches. The CDR3 sequence: CASSTHRGRAPLNTGELFF. The CDR3 DNA reads as TGTGCCAGCAGCACACACAGGGGCCGCGCCCCCTTGAACACCGGGGAGCTGTTTTTT.

The chain is built from TRBV29-1 and TRBJ2-3; tentative D call: TRBD1 (5 bases). The CDR3 loop spans 12 amino acids. V lost 5 bases to trimming and J lost 0 bases, with 6 bases between them. CDR1 is SQVTM, CDR2 ANQGSEA, per germline. The CDR3 protein is CSVQGSTDTQYF. The CDR3 DNA reads as TGCAGCGTTCAGGGAAGCACAGATACGCAGTATTTT.

J is TRBJ1-4 and V is TRBV28, with D maybe TRBD1 (5 bases). Germline V gives CDR1 MDHEN, CDR2 SYDVKM. Trimming cost V 6 bases and J 6 bases, with 17 bases left between them. The CDR3 length is 15 residues. The CDR3 region is CASSSPQGFYEKLFF. The CDR3 DNA sequence: TGTGCCAGCAGCTCCCCGCAGGGTTTCTATGAAAAACTGTTTTTT.

The chain couples TRBV6-1 to TRBJ1-5; D is possibly TRBD1 (5 bases). The CDR3 contains 13 residues. Germline values: CDR1 MNHNS, CDR2 SASEGT. The V end lost 7 bases, the J end lost 1 base, and 8 bases lay between the germline ends. DNA for the CDR3: TGTGCCAGCACGGAGGGGAGCAATCAGCCCCAGCATTTT. The encoded protein is CASTEGSNQPQHF.

The V gene is TRBV6-6, the J gene TRBJ1-2; D gene unclear. In germline, CDR1 is MNHNY, CDR2 SVGAGI (reference sequence). The V end lost 5 bases, the J end lost 5 bases, and 15 bases lay between the germline ends. The CDR3 loop spans 14 amino acids. CDR3 amino acids: CASSPTQVLYGYTF. The CDR3 nucleotides read TGTGCCAGCAGTCCTACCCAGGTCCTATATGGCTACACCTTC.

The chain couples TRBV19 to TRBJ2-5, with D unresolved. This CDR3 spans 11 amino acids. Germline CDR1 LNHDA, CDR2 SQIVND (reference sequence). V shed 5 bases and J shed 5 bases, with 6 bases lying between them. The CDR3 DNA reads as TGTGCCAGTAGTGCCGAGGAGACCCAGTACTTC. Translation: CASSAEETQYF.

This chain links TRBV28 with TRBJ1-4; D possibly corresponds to TRBD1 (6 bases). Trimming removed 0 bases from V and 4 bases from J, with 9 bases in between. The CDR3 is made up of 15 amino acids. The germline V gene has CDR1 MDHEN and CDR2 SYDVKM. The CDR3 sequence is CASSLWGGNNEKLFF. CDR3 bases: TGTGCCAGCAGTTTATGGGGGGGCAATAATGAAAAACTGTTTTTT.

The V call is TRBV29-1, the J call TRBJ2-1; TRBD2 might be the D (5 bases). The V gene's germline CDR1 is SQVTM and CDR2 ANQGSEA. The CDR3 consists of 15 residues. Trimming removed 4 bases at V and 3 bases at J, with 16 bases between. The CDR3 DNA follows: TGCAGCGTTGCGACGGGGTTTTTGGGCTACAATGAGCAGTTCTTC. Translation gives CSVATGFLGYNEQFF.

This chain links TRBV30 with TRBJ2-5; D is possibly TRBD2 (5 bases). From germline, CDR1 is GTSNPN and CDR2 SVGIG (reference sequence). The CDR3 extends over 12 amino acids. V was pared by 3 bases and J by 5 bases, with 10 bases between. The CDR3 here is CAWSARRETQYF. CDR3 coding DNA: TGTGCCTGGAGCGCGCGGAGGGAGACCCAGTACTTC.

The chain carries TRBV11-3 and TRBJ2-5, with 9 bases fitting TRBD2. Germline CDR1 SGHNT, CDR2 YENEEA. The CDR3 has 13 amino acids. V trimming: 5 bases; J trimming: 4 bases; junction bases outside the gene matches: 2. The CDR3 is CASSQTSGETQYF. In DNA, the CDR3 is TGTGCCAGCAGCCAGACTAGCGGAGAGACCCAGTACTTC.

This clone was seen a few times. This chain connects TRBV6-5 to TRBJ2-2; 9 bases match TRBD1. Looked up from germline, CDR1 is MNHEY and CDR2 is SVGAGI. This CDR3 has 15 residues. V gave up 5 bases and J gave up 3 bases; unmatched junction bases: 4. The CDR3 loop reads CASSLTGGYTGELFF. DNA of the CDR3: TGTGCCAGCAGTCTAACAGGGGGCTACACCGGGGAGCTGTTTTTT.

V is TRBV19 and J is TRBJ2-5; the match to TRBD2 covers 7 bases. CDR1 is LNHDA and CDR2 is SQIVND in the germline V gene (reference sequence). With V trimmed by 1 base and J by 0 bases, 5 bases remained unmatched. CDR3 length: 16 amino acids. The CDR3 loop is CASSIASGTYQETQYF. CDR3 coding DNA: TGTGCCAGTAGTATAGCTAGCGGTACTTACCAAGAGACCCAGTACTTC.

This clone has only a few counts. The chain combines TRBV6-5 with TRBJ2-1; 12 positions match TRBD2. The CDR3 loop spans 16 amino acids. The V and J ends lost 3 bases and 5 bases, in that order; junction bases with no gene match: 5. Germline-derived CDR1 and CDR2 are MNHEY and SVGAGI. CDR3 bases: TGTGCCAGCAGTTATCCGGGACTAGCGGGCCACAATGAGCAGTTCTTC. This codes for CASSYPGLAGHNEQFF.